The present T cell receptor (beta chain) was sequenced within a study of blood T cell repertoires in COVID-19. The V gene's germline CDR1 is MNHEY and CDR2 SMNVEV (reference sequence). The CDR3 totals 16 residues. The J segment lost 4 bases and the V segment lost 6 bases, leaving 5 bases of the junction unmatched. In the study's own analysis: Amplification of reference gene primers provided the estimated nucleated cell counts. Clones were read by immunoSEQ multiplex PCR, and TCRdb kept only the in-frame ones, dropping some. V, J and clone size reflect that table, while D and trimming were determined from the DNA. The table lists some 290,000 clones, more than 75% of them singletons. Grouping used clinical history reported by participants in a survey and questionnaire.

The rearrangement links TRBV27 to TRBJ1-6; 11 bases map to TRBD1. This TCR derives from a woman aged 40 to 50 with acute COVID-19. Material for sequencing was PBMCs or T cells enriched from blood (not recorded which). The CDR3 loop is CASRGGQGAYNSPLHF. CDR3 in DNA: TGTGCCAGCAGAGGAGGACAGGGGGCTTATAATTCACCCCTCCACTTT.